The TCR beta chain described here comes from a study of technical replicates of blood from several donors. TCRdb's copy holds only in-frame clones and misses some; the assay was immunoSEQ multiplex PCR. The sample holds 74,000 or so clones; 90% to 95% are singletons and the top ten take around 0.4%. Germline V lookup: CDR1 MNHGY, CDR2 SAAAGT. Trimming cost V 6 bases and J 14 bases; bases outside gene matches: 9. The CDR3 runs 12 residues. This rearrangement joins TRBV6-8 to TRBJ2-2, with TRBD1 identical over 7 bases. Material for sequencing was T cells isolated from PBMCs. The sequence derives from a human donor in good health. CDR3 in amino acids: CASSQRDRALFF. The CDR3 nucleotides read TGTGCCAGCAGCCAGCGCGACAGGGCCCTGTTTTTT.